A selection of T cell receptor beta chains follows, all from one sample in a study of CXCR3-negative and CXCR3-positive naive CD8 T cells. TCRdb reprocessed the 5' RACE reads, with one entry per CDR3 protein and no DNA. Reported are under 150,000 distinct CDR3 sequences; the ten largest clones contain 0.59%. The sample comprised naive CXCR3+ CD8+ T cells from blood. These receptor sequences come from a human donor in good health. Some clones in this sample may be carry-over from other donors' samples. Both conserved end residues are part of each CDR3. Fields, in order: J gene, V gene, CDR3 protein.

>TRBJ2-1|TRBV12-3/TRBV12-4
CASSPDASSGGLDEQFF
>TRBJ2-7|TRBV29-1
CSVEERYEQYF
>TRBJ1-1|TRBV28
CASSFQGDTEAFF
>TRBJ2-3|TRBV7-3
CASRGAAMDTQYF
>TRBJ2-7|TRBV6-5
CASSYEGGAYEQYF
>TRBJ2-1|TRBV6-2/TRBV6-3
CASSLPPGLADPEQFF
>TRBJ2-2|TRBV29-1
CSVEVANTGELFF
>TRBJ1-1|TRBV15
CATSTRTGQNTEAFF
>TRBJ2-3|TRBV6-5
CASSSRGSPSADTQYF
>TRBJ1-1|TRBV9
CASSSTGDHTEAFF
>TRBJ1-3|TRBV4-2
CASSTPGDSGNTIYF
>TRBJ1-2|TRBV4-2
CASSQVVTGSDYGYTF
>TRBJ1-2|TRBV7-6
CASSSRQGANYGYTF
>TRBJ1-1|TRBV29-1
CSVDAAGGTEAFF
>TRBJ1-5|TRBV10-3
CAISEARFGQPQHF
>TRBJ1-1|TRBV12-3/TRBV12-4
CASSLAQTVHTEAFF
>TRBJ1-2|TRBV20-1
CSARDKGANYGYTF
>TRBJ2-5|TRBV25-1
CASSEQRDQETQYF
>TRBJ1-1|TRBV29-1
CSVPGYNTEAFF
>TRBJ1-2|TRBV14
CASSQGRRSSSGYTF
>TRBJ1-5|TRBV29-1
CSVAQGKGQPQHF
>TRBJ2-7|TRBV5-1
CASSTKYQGVSYEQYF
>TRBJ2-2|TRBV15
CATSRKTETGELFF
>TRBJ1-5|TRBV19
CASSHDRYSNQPQHF
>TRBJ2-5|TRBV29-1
CSVEDGQQETQYF
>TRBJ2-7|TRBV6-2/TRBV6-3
CASSPSVGLYEQYF
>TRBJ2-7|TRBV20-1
CSARGQGIHEQYF
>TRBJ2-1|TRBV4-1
CASSPGGLAGTTRSYNEQFF